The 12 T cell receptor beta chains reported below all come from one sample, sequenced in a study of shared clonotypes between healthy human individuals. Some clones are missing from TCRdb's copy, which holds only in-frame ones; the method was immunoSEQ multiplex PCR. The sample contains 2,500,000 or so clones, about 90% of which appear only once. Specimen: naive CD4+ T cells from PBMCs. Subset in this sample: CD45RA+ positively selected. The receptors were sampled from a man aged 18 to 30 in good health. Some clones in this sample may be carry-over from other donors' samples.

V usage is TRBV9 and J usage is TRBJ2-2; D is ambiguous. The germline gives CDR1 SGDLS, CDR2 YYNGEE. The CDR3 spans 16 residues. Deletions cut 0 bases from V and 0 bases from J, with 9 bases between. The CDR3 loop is CASSVDGGANTGELFF. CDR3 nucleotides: TGTGCCAGCAGCGTAGATGGCGGAGCGAACACCGGGGAGCTGTTTTTT.

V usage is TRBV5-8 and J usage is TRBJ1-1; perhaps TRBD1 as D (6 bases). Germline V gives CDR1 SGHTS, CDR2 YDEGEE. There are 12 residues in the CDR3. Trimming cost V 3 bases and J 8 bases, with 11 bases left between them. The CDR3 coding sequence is TGTGCCAGCAGCTCCACAGGGAGCGAAGCTTTCTTT. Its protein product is CASSSTGSEAFF.

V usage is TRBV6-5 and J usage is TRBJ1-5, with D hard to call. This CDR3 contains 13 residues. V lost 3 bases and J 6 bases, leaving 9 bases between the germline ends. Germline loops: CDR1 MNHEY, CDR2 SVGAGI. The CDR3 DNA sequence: TGTGCCAGCAGTTATTCCTATAGTCAGCCCCAGCATTTT. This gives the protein CASSYSYSQPQHF.

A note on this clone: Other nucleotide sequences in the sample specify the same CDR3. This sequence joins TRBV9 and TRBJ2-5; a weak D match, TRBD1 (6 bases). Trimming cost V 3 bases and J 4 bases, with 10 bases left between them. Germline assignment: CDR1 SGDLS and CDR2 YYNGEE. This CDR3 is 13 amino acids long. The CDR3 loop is CASSGGQGETQYF. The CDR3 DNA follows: TGTGCCAGCAGCGGGGGGCAGGGAGAGACCCAGTACTTC.

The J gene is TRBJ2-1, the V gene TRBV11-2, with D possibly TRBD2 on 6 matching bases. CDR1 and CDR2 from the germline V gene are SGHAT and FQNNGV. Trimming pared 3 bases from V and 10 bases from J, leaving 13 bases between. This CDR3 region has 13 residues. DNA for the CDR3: TGTGCCAGCAGCTTCCGAGCGGGCGGAGAGCAGTTCTTC. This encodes CASSFRAGGEQFF.

The CDR3 coding sequence is TGTGCCAGCAGTTTGAGGCGAGATGAGCAGTTCTTC. Translating gives CASSLRRDEQFF. The chain couples TRBV28 to TRBJ2-1; no clear D gene. The CDR3 has 12 residues. CDR1 is MDHEN, CDR2 SYDVKM, per germline. Trimming took 3 bases from V and 8 from J, leaving 8 bases between them. The variable domain in full, completed from reference TRBV28 and TRBJ2-1, reads DVKVTQSSRYLVKRTGEKVFLECVQDMDHENMFWYRQDPGLGLRLIYFSYDVKMKEKGDIPEGYSVSREKKERFSLILESASTNQTSMYLCASSLRRDEQFFGPGTRLTVL.

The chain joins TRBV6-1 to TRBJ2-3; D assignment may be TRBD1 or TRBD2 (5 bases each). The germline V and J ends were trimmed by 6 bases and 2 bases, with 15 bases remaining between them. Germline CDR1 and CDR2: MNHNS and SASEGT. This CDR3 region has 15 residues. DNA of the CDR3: TGTGCCAGCAGAGGGCTTGGGGGTACCACAGATACGCAGTATTTT. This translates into CASRGLGGTTDTQYF.

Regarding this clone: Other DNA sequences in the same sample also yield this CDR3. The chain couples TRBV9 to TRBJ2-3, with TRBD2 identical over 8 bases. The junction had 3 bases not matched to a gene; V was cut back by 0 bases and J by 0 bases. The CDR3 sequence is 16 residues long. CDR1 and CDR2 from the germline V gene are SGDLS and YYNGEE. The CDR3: CASSVGASGSTDTQYF. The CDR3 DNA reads TGTGCCAGCAGCGTAGGGGCTAGCGGGAGCACAGATACGCAGTATTTT. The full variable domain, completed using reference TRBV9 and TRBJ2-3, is DSGVTQTPKHLITATGQRVTLRCSPRSGDLSVYWYQQSLDQGLQFLIQYYNGEERAKGNILERFSAQQFPDLHSELNLSSLELGDSALYFCASSVGASGSTDTQYFGPGTRLTVL.

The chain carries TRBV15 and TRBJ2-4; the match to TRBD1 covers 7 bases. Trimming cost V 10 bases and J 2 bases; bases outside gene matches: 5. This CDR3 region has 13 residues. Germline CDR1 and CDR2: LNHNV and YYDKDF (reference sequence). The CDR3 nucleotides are TGTGCCATAACGGACAGGACCAAAAACATTCAGTACTTC. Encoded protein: CAITDRTKNIQYF.

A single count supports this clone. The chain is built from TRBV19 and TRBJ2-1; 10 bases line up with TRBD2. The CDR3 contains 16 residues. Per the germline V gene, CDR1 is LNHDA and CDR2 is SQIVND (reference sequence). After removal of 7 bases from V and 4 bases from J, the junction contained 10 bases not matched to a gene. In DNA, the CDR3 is TGTGCCAGTAAGAGAGACAGCGGGAGGGGTTACAATGAGCAGTTCTTC. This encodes CASKRDSGRGYNEQFF.

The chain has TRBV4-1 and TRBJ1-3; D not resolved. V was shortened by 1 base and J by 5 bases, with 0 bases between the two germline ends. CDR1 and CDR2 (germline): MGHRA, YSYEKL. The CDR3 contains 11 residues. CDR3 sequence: CASSQGNTIYF. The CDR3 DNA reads TGCGCCAGCAGCCAAGGAAACACCATATATTTT.

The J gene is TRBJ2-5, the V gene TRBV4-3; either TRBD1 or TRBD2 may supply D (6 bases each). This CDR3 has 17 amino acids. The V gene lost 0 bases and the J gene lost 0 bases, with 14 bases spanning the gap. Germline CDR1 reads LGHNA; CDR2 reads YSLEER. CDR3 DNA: TGCGCCAGCAGCCAAGATCTGATAGGGGGGAACCAAGAGACCCAGTACTTC. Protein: CASSQDLIGGNQETQYF.